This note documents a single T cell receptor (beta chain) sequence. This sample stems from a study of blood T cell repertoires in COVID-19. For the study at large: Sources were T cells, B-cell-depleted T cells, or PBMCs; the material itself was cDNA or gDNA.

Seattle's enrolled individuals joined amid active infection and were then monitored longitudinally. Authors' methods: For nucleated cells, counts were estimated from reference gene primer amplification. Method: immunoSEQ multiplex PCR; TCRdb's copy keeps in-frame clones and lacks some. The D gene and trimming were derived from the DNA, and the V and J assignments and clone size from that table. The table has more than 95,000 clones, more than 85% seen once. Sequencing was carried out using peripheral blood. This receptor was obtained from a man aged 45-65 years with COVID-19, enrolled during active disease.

The CDR3 here is CASSGLPGAPYNEQFF. The CDR3 DNA follows: TGTGCCAGCAGTGGTCTCCCAGGGGCCCCCTACAATGAGCAGTTCTTC. The chain links TRBV2 to TRBJ2-1; a weak D match, TRBD1 (6 bases). The CDR3 totals 16 residues. V lost 4 bases, J lost 2 bases, and 15 bases lay in between. CDR1 is SNHLY, CDR2 FYNNEI, per germline.